This T cell receptor beta chain was identified in a study of T-cell reconstitution after alpha-beta-depleted transplantation in children. Study-level findings and limits: As was reported, about two months after transplant, alpha-beta T cells came from several hundred expanded graft clones. Newly produced T cells mostly provided counts and TCRbeta diversity after one year, as hyperexpanded clones declined.

Molecular barcoding with unique molecular identifiers was used for the TCRbeta library. TCRdb passed the PCR reads through MiXCR, listing each CDR3 protein once. The sample lists around 94,000 distinct CDR3 sequences; about 6.8% were seen once. The CDR3 runs 12 residues. V gave up 5 bases and J gave up 7 bases; unmatched junction bases: 3. The V gene's germline CDR1 is DFQATT and CDR2 SNEGSKA (reference sequence). Notes on this clonotype: Its antigen is unknown.

V usage is TRBV20-1 and J usage is TRBJ1-5; 9 bases fit TRBD1. The sequencing used PBMCs, collected before TCRalphabeta/CD19-depleted stem cell transplant. This receptor was identified in a boy aged 2 to 10 with acute lymphoblastic leukemia, due to receive a stem cell transplant. CDR3 amino acids: CSAGTGSQPQHF. In nucleotides, the CDR3 is TGCAGTGCTGGGACAGGGTCCCAGCCCCAGCATTTT.